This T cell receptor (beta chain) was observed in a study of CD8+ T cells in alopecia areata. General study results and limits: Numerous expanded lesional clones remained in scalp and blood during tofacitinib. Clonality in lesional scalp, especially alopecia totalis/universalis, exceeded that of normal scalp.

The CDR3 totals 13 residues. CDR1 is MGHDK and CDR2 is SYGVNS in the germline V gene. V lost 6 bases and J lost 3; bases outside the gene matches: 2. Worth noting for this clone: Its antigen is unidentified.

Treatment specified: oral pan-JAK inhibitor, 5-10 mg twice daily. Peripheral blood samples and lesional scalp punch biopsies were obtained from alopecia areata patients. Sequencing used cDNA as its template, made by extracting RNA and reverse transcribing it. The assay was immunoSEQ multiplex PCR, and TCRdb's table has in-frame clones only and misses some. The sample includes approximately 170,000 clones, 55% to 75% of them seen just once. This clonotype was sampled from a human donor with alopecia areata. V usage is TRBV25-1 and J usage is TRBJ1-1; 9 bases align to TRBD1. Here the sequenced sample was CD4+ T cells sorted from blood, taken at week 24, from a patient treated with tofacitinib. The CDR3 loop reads CASRDRGHTEAFF. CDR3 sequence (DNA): TGTGCCAGCAGGGACAGGGGACACACTGAAGCTTTCTTT. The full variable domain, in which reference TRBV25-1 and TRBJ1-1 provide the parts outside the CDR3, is EADIYQTPRYLVIGTGKKITLECSQTMGHDKMYWYQQDPGMELHLIHYSYGVNSTEKGDLSSESTVSRIRTEHFPLTLESARPSHTSQYLCASRDRGHTEAFFGQGTRLTVV.